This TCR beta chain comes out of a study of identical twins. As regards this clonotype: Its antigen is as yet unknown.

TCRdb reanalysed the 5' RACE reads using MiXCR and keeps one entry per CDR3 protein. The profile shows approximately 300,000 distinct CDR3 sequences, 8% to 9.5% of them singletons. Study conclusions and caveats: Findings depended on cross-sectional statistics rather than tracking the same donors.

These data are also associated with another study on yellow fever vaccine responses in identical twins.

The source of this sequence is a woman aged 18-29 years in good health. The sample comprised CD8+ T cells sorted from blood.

As DNA, the CDR3 is TGCGCCAGCAGCTTGGCCAGCGCGGGACTAGCGGGGGGTAGTTCCTACAATGAGCAGTTCTTC. It translates to CASSLASAGLAGGSSYNEQFF. V usage is TRBV5-1 and J usage is TRBJ2-1; 15 nucleotides match TRBD2. Germline assignment: CDR1 SGHRS and CDR2 YFSETQ. There are 21 residues in the CDR3. V shed 0 bases and J 1 base; nucleotides not matched to a gene: 11.